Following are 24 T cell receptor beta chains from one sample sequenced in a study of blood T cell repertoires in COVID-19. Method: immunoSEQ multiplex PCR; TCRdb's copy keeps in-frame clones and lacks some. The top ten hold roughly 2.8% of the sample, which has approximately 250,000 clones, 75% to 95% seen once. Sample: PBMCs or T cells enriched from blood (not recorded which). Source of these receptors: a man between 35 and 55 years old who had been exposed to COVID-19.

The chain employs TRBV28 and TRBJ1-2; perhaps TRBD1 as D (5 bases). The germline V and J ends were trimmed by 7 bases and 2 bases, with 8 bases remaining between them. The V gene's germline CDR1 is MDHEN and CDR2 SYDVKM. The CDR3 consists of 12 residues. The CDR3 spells CASNQGNYGYTF. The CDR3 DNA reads TGTGCCAGCAACCAGGGAAACTATGGCTACACCTTC.

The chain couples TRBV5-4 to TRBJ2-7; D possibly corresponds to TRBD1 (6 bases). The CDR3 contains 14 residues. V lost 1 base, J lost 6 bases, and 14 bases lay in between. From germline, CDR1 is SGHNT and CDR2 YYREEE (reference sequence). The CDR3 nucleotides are TGTGCCAGCAGCTTGTACAGGGTTAAGGCCGAGCAGTACTTC. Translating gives CASSLYRVKAEQYF.

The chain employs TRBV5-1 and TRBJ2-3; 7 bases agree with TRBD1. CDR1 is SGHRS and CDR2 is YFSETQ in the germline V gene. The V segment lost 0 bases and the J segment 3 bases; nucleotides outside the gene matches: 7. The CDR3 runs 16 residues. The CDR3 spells CASSLGTGYGTDTQYF. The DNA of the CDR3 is TGCGCCAGCAGCTTGGGGACAGGCTATGGGACAGATACGCAGTATTTT.

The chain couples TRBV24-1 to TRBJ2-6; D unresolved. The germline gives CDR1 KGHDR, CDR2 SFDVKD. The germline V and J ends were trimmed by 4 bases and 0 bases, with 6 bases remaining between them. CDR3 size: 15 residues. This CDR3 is CATSDASSGANVLTF. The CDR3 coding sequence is TGTGCCACCAGTGACGCCAGCTCTGGGGCCAACGTCCTGACTTTC.

The DNA for the CDR3 is TGCGCCAGCAGTGCGACAGCACTATATAGCAATCAGCCCCAGCATTTT. The encoded protein is CASSATALYSNQPQHF. The chain couples TRBV10-2 to TRBJ1-5; D may be TRBD1 (5 bases). Germline V gene sequence: CDR1 WSHSY, CDR2 SAAADI. V gave up 4 bases and J gave up 0 bases, with 13 bases separating them. The CDR3 is 16 residues long.

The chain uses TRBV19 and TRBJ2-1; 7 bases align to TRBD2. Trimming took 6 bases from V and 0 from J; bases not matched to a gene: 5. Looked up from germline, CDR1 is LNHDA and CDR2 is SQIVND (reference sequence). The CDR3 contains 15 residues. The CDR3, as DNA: TGTGCCAGTAGCGGGAGGCTCCTCTCCTACAATGAGCAGTTCTTC. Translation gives CASSGRLLSYNEQFF.

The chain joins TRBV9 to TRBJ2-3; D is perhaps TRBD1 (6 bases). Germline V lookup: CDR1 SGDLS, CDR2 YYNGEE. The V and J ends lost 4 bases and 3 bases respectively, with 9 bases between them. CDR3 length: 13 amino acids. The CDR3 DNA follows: TGTGCCAGCAGCAACGGACAGACAGATACGCAGTATTTT. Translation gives CASSNGQTDTQYF.

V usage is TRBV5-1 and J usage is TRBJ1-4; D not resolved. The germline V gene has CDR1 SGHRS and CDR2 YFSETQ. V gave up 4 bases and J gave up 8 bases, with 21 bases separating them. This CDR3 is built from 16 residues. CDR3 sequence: CASSLGLGPREEKLFF. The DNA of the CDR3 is TGCGCCAGCAGCCTCGGGTTAGGTCCCAGAGAGGAAAAACTGTTTTTT.

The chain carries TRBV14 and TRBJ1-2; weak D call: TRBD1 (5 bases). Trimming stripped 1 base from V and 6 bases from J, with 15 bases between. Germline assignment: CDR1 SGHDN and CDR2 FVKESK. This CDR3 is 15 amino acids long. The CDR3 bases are TGTGCCAGCAGCCAAGTTGTCGCGGGGGTGAATGGCTACACCTTC. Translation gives CASSQVVAGVNGYTF.

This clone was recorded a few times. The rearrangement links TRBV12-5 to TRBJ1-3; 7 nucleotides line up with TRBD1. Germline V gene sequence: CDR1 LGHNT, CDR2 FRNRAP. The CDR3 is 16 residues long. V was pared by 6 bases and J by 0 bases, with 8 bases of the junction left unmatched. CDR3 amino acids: CASGQGVGFSGNTIYF. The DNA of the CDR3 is TGTGCTAGTGGCCAGGGGGTCGGATTCTCTGGAAACACCATATATTTT.

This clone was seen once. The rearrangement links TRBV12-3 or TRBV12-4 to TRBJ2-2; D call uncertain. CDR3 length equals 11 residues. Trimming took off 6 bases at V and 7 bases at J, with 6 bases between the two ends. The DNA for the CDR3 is TGTGCCAGCAGCCAAAACGGGGAGCTGTTTTTT. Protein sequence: CASSQNGELFF.

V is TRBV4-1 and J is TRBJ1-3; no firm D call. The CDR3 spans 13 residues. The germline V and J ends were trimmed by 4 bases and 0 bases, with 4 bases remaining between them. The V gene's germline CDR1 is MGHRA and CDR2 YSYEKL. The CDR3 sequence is CASSLSSGNTIYF. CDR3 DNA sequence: TGCGCCAGCAGCCTGAGCTCTGGAAACACCATATATTTT.

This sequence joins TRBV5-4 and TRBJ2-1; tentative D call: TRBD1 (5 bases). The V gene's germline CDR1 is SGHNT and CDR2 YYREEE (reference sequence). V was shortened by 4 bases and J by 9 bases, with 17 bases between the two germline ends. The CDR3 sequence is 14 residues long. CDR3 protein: CASSLRVSSLEQFF. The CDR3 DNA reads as TGTGCCAGCAGCCTCAGGGTTTCCAGCCTTGAGCAGTTCTTC. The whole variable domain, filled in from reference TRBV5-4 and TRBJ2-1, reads ETGVTQSPTHLIKTRGQQVTLRCSSQSGHNTVSWYQQALGQGPQFIFQYYREEENGRGNFPPRFSGLQFPNYSSELNVNALELDDSALYLCASSLRVSSLEQFFGPGTRLTVL.

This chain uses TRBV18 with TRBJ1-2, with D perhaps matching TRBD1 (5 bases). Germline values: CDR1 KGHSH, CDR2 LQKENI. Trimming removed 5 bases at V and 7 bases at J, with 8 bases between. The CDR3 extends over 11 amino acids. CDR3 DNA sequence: TGTGCCAGCTCATCGGGGGGTGGCTACACCTTC. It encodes CASSSGGGYTF.

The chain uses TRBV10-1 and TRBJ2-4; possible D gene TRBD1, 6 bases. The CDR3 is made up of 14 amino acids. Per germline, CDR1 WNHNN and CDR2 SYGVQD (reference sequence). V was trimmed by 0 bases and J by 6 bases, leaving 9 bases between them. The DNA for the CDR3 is TGCGCCAGCAGTGAGTCCGGCAGGGGAAACATTCAGTACTTC. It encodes CASSESGRGNIQYF.

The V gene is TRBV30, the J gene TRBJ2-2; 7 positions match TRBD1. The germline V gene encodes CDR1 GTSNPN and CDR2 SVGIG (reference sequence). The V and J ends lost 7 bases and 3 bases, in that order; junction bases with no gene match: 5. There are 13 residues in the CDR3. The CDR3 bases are TGTGCCTCCAGACAGGGATACACCGGGGAGCTGTTTTTT. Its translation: CASRQGYTGELFF.

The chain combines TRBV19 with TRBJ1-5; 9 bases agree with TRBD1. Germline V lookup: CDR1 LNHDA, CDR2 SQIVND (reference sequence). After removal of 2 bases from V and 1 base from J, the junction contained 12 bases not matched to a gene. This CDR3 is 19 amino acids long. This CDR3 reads CASSITVQGAVGSNQPQHF. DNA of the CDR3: TGTGCCAGTAGTATAACTGTACAGGGGGCAGTGGGAAGCAATCAGCCCCAGCATTTT. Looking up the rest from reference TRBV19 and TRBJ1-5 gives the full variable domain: DGGITQSPKYLFRKEGQNVTLSCEQNLNHDAMYWYRQDPGQGLRLIYYSQIVNDFQKGDIAEGYSVSREKKESFPLTVTSAQKNPTAFYLCASSITVQGAVGSNQPQHFGDGTRLSIL.

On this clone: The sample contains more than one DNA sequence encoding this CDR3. CDR3 DNA sequence: TGCAGTGCTAGTTCGGGTAACTACGAGCAGTACTTC. Residues: CSASSGNYEQYF. The chain is built from TRBV20-1 and TRBJ2-7; D unresolved. The germline CDR1 and CDR2 sequences are DFQATT and SNEGSKA (reference sequence). The CDR3 has 12 residues. The V end lost 3 bases, the J end lost 3 bases, and 9 bases lay between the germline ends.

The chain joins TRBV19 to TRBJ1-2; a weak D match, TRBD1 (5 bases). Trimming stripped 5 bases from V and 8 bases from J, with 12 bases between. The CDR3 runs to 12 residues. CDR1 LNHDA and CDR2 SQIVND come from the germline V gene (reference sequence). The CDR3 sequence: CASSPTDRGYTF. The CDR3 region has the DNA TGTGCCAGTAGTCCAACCGACAGAGGCTACACCTTC.

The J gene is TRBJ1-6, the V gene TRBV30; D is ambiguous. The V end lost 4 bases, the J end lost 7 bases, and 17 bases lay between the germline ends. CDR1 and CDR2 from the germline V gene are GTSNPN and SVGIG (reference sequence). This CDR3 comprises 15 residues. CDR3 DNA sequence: TGTGCCTGGACGTTAGGGAGTGGTAGCAATTCACCCCTCCACTTT. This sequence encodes CAWTLGSGSNSPLHF.

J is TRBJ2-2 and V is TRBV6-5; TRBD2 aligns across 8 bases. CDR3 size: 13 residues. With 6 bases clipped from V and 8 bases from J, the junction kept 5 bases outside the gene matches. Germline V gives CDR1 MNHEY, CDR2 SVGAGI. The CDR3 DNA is TGTGCCAGCAGCAGCGGGGGTCAGGGGGAGCTGTTTTTT. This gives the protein CASSSGGQGELFF.

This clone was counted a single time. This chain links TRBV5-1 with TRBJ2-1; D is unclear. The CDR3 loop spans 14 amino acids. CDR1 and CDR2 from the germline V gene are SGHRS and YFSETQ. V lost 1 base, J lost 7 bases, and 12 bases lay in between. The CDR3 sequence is CASSLSHGRNEQFF. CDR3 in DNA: TGCGCCAGCAGCTTGAGTCATGGTAGAAATGAGCAGTTCTTC.

Here the CDR3 DNA reads TGTGCCAGCAGTTACTCGACTAGCGGTGCCTACGAGCAGTACTTC. As protein: CASSYSTSGAYEQYF. The rearrangement uses TRBV6-5 and TRBJ2-7, with TRBD2 identical over 9 bases. There are 15 residues in the CDR3. CDR1 and CDR2 (germline): MNHEY, SVGAGI. Trimming removed 0 bases from V and 2 bases from J; junction bases left unmatched: 2.

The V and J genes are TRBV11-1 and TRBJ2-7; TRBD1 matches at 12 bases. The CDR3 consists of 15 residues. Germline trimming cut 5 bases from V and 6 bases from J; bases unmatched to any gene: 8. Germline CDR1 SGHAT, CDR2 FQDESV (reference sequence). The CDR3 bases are TGTGCCAGCAGCCCATCCGGGACAGGGGGCTTCGAGCAGTACTTC. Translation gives CASSPSGTGGFEQYF.